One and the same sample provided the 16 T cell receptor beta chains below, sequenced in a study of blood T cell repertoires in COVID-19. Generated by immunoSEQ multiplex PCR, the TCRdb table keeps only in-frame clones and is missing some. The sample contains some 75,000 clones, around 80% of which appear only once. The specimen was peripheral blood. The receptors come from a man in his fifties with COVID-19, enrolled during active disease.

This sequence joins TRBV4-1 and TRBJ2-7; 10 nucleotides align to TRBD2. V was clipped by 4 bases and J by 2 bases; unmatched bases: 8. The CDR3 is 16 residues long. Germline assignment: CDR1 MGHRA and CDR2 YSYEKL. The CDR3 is CASSPTASGRTYEQYF. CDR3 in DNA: TGCGCCAGCAGCCCAACTGCTAGCGGGAGAACCTACGAGCAGTACTTC.

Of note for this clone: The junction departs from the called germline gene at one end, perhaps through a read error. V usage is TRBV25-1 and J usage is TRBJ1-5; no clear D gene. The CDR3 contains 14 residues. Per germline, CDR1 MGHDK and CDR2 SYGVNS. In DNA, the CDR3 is TGTGCCAGCCGTGAAGGCGGTAGCAATCAGCCCCAGCATTTT. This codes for CASREGGSNQPQHF.

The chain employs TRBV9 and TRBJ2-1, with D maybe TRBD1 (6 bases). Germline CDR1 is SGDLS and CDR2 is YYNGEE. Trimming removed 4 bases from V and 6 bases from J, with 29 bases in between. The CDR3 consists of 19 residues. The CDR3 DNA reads TGTGCCAGCAGCCCAGAGGGGGTTCGGAGACTATTGATCGGCAATGAGCAGTTCTTC. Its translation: CASSPEGVRRLLIGNEQFF.

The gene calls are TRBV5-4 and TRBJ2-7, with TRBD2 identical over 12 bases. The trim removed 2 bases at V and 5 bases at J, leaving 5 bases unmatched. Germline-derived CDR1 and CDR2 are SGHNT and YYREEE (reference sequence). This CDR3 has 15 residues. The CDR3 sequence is CASSFSTSGRNEQYF. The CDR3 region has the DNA TGTGCCAGCAGCTTCTCGACTAGCGGGAGAAACGAGCAGTACTTC.

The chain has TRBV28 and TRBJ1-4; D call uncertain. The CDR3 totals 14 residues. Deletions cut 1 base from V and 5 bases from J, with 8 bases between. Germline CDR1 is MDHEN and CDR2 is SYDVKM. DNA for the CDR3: TGTGCCAGCAGTTTATACATGTCCAATGAAAAACTGTTTTTT. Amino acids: CASSLYMSNEKLFF.

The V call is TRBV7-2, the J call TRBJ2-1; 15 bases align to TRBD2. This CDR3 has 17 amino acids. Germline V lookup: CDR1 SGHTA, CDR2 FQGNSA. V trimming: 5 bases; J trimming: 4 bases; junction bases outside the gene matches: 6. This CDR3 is CASSRTSGRARYNEQFF. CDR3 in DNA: TGTGCCAGCAGCCGGACTAGCGGGAGGGCCAGATACAATGAGCAGTTCTTC.

The CDR3 sequence: CASSQDISREQYF. The CDR3 DNA reads as TGTGCCAGCAGCCAAGATATCTCCCGCGAGCAGTACTTC. V usage is TRBV4-2 and J usage is TRBJ2-7; the D is unclear. The germline V and J ends were trimmed by 0 bases and 6 bases, with 9 bases remaining between them. Germline V lookup: CDR1 LGHNA, CDR2 YNFKEQ. The CDR3 spans 13 residues.

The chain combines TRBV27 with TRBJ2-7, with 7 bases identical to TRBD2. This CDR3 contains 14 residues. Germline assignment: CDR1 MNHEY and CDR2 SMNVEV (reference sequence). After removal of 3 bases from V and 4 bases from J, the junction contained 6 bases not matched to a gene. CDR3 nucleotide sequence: TGTGCCAGCAGTTTTGCGGGAGCTATATACGAGCAGTACTTC. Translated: CASSFAGAIYEQYF.

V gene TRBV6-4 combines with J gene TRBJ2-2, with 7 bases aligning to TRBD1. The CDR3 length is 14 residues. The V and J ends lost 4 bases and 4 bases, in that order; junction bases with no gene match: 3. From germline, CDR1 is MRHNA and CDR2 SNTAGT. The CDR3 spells CASSGAGGTGELFF. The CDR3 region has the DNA TGTGCCAGCAGTGGGGCAGGGGGCACCGGGGAGCTGTTTTTT.

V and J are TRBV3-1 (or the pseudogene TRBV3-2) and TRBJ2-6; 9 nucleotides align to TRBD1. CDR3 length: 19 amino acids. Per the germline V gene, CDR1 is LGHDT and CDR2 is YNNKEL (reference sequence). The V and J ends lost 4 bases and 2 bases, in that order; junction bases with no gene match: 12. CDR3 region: CASSRYRGRDRTGANVLTF. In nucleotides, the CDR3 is TGTGCCAGCAGCCGCTACAGGGGGCGCGACAGAACTGGGGCCAACGTCCTGACTTTC.

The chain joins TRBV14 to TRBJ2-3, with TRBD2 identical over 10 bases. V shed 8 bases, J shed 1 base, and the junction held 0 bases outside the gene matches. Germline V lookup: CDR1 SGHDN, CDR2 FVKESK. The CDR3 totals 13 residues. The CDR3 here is CASGLAGTDTQYF. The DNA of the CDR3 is TGTGCCAGCGGACTAGCGGGCACAGATACGCAGTATTTT. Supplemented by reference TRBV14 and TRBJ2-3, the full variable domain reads EAGVTQFPSHSVIEKGQTVTLRCDPISGHDNLYWYRRVMGKEIKFLLHFVKESKQDESGMPNNRFLAERTGGTYSTLKVQPAELEDSGVYFCASGLAGTDTQYFGPGTRLTVL.

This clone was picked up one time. In DNA, the CDR3 is TGTGCCTGGAGCCCCGGCAGGGAAGGGAACACTGAAGCTTTCTTT. Translating it yields CAWSPGREGNTEAFF. V is TRBV30 and J is TRBJ1-1, with a possible D match to TRBD1 (5 bases). The V end lost 3 bases, the J end lost 1 base, and 15 bases lay between the germline ends. The length of the CDR3 is 15 residues. The germline V gene has CDR1 GTSNPN and CDR2 SVGIG (reference sequence).

The CDR3 reads CASSGGTSGSRHEQFF. The DNA of the CDR3 is TGCGCCAGCAGCGGGGGTACTAGCGGGAGTAGGCATGAGCAGTTCTTC. The chain is built from TRBV5-1 and TRBJ2-1; 11 nucleotides line up with TRBD2. Germline V gives CDR1 SGHRS, CDR2 YFSETQ. V was clipped by 4 bases and J by 8 bases; unmatched bases: 11. The CDR3 length is 16 residues.

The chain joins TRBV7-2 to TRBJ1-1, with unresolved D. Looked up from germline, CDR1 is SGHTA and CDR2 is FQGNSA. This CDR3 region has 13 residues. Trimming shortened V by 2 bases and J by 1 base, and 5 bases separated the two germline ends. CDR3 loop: CASSLTENTEAFF. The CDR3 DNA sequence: TGTGCCAGCAGCTTAACAGAGAACACTGAAGCTTTCTTT.

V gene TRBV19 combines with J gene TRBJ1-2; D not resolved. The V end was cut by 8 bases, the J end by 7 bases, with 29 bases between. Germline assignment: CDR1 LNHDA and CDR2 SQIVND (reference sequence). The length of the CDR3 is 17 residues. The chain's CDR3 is CASLASPARAQRSGYTF. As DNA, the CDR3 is TGTGCCAGTTTGGCCTCCCCCGCGAGGGCACAGCGGAGTGGCTACACCTTC.

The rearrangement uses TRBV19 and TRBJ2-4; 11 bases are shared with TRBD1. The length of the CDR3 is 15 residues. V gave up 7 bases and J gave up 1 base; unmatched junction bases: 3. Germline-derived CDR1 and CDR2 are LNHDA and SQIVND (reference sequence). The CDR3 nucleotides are TGTGCCAGTACTAGGGACAGGGGGGCCAAAAACATTCAGTACTTC. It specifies CASTRDRGAKNIQYF.